One sample yielded the 17 T cell receptor beta chains listed below, sequenced in a study of preoperative IRX-2 immunotherapy in early breast cancer. Clones were read by immunoSEQ multiplex PCR, and TCRdb kept only the in-frame ones, dropping some. The data contain 34,000 or so clones, over 90% of them singletons. Sample treatment: preoperative locoregional IRX-2 cytokine immunotherapy. The sample was gathered from a patient treated with IRX-2 immunotherapy. These receptors originate from a human donor with breast cancer.

The chain recombines TRBV6-1 with TRBJ1-5, with D unresolved. Germline CDR1 is MNHNS and CDR2 is SASEGT. The V end was cut by 3 bases, the J end by 4 bases, with 7 bases between. This CDR3 is 13 amino acids long. The DNA for the CDR3 is TGTGCCAGCAGTGAGGGCGGGAATCAGCCCCAGCATTTT. Residues: CASSEGGNQPQHF.

The chain links TRBV5-4 to TRBJ2-3; 9 bases are a match to TRBD1. Germline CDR1 and CDR2: SGHNT and YYREEE (reference sequence). The trim removed 4 bases at V and 3 bases at J, leaving 3 bases unmatched. The CDR3 sequence is 14 residues long. The CDR3 spells CASSPDRGTDTQYF. The DNA for the CDR3 is TGTGCCAGCAGCCCTGACAGGGGGACAGATACGCAGTATTTT.

V gene TRBV5-1 combines with J gene TRBJ2-7; perhaps TRBD2 as D (6 bases). V dropped 1 base and J dropped 0 bases, with 11 bases sitting between them. CDR3 length equals 15 residues. CDR1 is SGHRS and CDR2 is YFSETQ in the germline V gene. This chain's CDR3 is CASSLSSGYSYEQYF. The CDR3 DNA sequence: TGCGCCAGCAGCTTGTCCAGCGGGTACTCCTACGAGCAGTACTTC.

The J gene is TRBJ1-2, the V gene TRBV5-4; D not resolved. This CDR3 spans 12 amino acids. Germline V gene sequence: CDR1 SGHNT, CDR2 YYREEE (reference sequence). Deletions cut 0 bases from V and 9 bases from J, with 9 bases between. The CDR3 protein is CASSLVSDSYTF. The DNA for the CDR3 is TGTGCCAGCAGCTTGGTGTCAGACAGCTACACCTTC.

The count of this clone is one. J is TRBJ2-7 and V is TRBV6-5; TRBD1 matches at 8 bases. This CDR3 spans 15 amino acids. J was trimmed by 2 bases and V by 4 bases; bases with no gene match: 7. Per germline, CDR1 MNHEY and CDR2 SVGAGI. The CDR3 sequence: CASSSLQGDTYEQYF. The CDR3 coding sequence is TGTGCCAGCAGTTCCCTACAGGGGGACACCTACGAGCAGTACTTC.

The rearrangement links TRBV7-9 to TRBJ1-2, with 7 bases that match TRBD1. This CDR3 is built from 14 residues. Unmatched junction bases numbered 8, after V lost 3 bases and J lost 7 bases. Germline V gives CDR1 SEHNR, CDR2 FQNEAQ (reference sequence). The CDR3 is CASSFSGTVVGYTF. DNA of the CDR3: TGTGCCAGCAGCTTCTCCGGGACAGTTGTTGGCTACACCTTC.

CDR3 region: CASSLQGDTEAFF. DNA for the CDR3: TGTGCCAGCAGCTTACAGGGGGACACTGAAGCTTTCTTT. The V call is TRBV7-3, the J call TRBJ1-1, with 7 bases matching TRBD1. The J segment lost 3 bases and the V segment lost 2 bases, leaving 0 bases of the junction unmatched. Germline CDR1 reads SGHTA; CDR2 reads FQGTGA. The CDR3 length is 13 residues.

The CDR3 nucleotides read TGTGCCAGCAGCTTCACAGATACGCAGTATTTT. Its translation is CASSFTDTQYF. The chain combines TRBV9 with TRBJ2-3, with no clear D. V was pared by 4 bases and J by 2 bases, with 2 bases between. Looked up from germline, CDR1 is SGDLS and CDR2 is YYNGEE. CDR3 length: 11 residues.

This clone was found once. The chain has TRBV7-8 and TRBJ1-5, with 7 bases that match TRBD1. Per germline, CDR1 SGHVS and CDR2 FQNEAQ. V lost 5 bases to trimming and J lost 3 bases; unmatched junction nucleotides: 4. The CDR3 spans 14 residues. The CDR3 loop reads CASSPGTVNQPQHF. The CDR3, as DNA: TGTGCCAGCAGCCCAGGGACAGTCAATCAGCCCCAGCATTTT.

For the CDR3, the DNA is TGTGCCAGCTCACCTCCGGGACAGGTCGGGAAACTGTTTTTT. This gives the protein CASSPPGQVGKLFF. The chain employs TRBV18 and TRBJ1-4; 8 bases map to TRBD1. CDR3 length: 14 amino acids. Germline V lookup: CDR1 KGHSH, CDR2 LQKENI. The J segment lost 11 bases and the V segment lost 3 bases, leaving 8 bases of the junction unmatched.

This clone was detected only once. The chain has TRBV5-1 and TRBJ1-6, with a weak D call TRBD1 (5 bases). The V end lost 2 bases, the J end lost 7 bases, and 10 bases lay between the germline ends. Germline-derived CDR1 and CDR2 are SGHRS and YFSETQ. The CDR3 contains 14 residues. The CDR3 loop is CASSFSEGNSPLHF. For the CDR3, the DNA is TGCGCCAGCAGCTTCTCGGAGGGGAATTCACCCCTCCACTTT.

V usage is TRBV30 and J usage is TRBJ1-4; D gene ambiguous. V was cut by 1 base and J by 8 bases, with 14 bases left in between. CDR3 length: 14 amino acids. The germline CDR1 and CDR2 sequences are GTSNPN and SVGIG (reference sequence). CDR3 sequence (DNA): TGTGCCTGGAGTGAATCGGGCGGGAGGGAAAAACTGTTTTTT. The encoded protein is CAWSESGGREKLFF.

The chain carries TRBV20-1 and TRBJ1-1, with D unresolved. The ends were cut back, 7 bases at V and 0 bases at J, with 6 bases in the middle. Germline CDR1 DFQATT, CDR2 SNEGSKA (reference sequence). This CDR3 is built from 11 residues. CDR3 in DNA: TGCAGTGTCTCACTGAACACTGAAGCTTTCTTT. This translates into CSVSLNTEAFF.

V and J are TRBV6-4 and TRBJ2-3, with 11 bases matching TRBD2. CDR1 is MRHNA and CDR2 is SNTAGT in the germline V gene. The CDR3 consists of 16 residues. The J segment lost 4 bases and the V segment lost 4 bases, leaving 7 bases of the junction unmatched. The chain's CDR3 is CASSALAGGDPDTQYF. CDR3 nucleotides: TGTGCCAGCAGTGCCCTAGCGGGGGGCGACCCAGATACGCAGTATTTT.

The chain recombines TRBV6-6 with TRBJ2-7; D is unresolved. CDR1 is MNHNY and CDR2 is SVGAGI in the germline V gene (reference sequence). The ends were cut back, 2 bases at V and 12 bases at J, with 17 bases in the middle. The CDR3 totals 13 residues. The CDR3 nucleotides are TGTGCCAGCAGTTACGCGGAGAAGGGCTGGGGGTACTTC. Amino acids: CASSYAEKGWGYF.

The chain combines TRBV10-3 with TRBJ1-5; possible D gene TRBD1, 5 bases. Trimming pared 4 bases from V and 3 bases from J, leaving 7 bases between. CDR1 and CDR2 (germline): ENHRY, SYGVKD. The CDR3 is made up of 13 amino acids. The CDR3 bases are TGTGCCATCAGTGTGACAGTCAATCAGCCCCAGCATTTT. This translates into CAISVTVNQPQHF.

This chain connects TRBV25-1 to TRBJ2-1; 10 bases map to TRBD2. Trimming took 1 base from V and 5 from J; bases not matched to a gene: 5. The CDR3 extends over 16 amino acids. The germline V gene encodes CDR1 MGHDK and CDR2 SYGVNS. The CDR3 loop is CASSELGLAANNEQFF. The CDR3 DNA follows: TGTGCCAGCAGTGAATTAGGACTAGCGGCCAACAATGAGCAGTTCTTC.